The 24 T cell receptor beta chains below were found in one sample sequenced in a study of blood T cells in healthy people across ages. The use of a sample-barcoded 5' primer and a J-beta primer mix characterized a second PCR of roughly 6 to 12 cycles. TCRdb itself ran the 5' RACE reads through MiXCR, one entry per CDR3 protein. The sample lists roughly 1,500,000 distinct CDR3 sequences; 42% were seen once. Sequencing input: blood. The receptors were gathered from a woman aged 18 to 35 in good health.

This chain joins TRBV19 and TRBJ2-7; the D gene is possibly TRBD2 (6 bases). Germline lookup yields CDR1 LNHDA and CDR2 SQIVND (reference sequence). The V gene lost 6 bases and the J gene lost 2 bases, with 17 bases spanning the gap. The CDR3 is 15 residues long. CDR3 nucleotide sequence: TGTGCCAGTAGACGGGACTTCAGAGGGGCCTACGAGCAGTACTTC. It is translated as CASRRDFRGAYEQYF.

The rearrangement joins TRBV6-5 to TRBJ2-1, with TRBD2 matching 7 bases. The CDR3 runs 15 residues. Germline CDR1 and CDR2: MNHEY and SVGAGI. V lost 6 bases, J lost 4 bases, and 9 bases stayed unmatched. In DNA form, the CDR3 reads TGTGCCAGCAGCGGGGGGTCCCCACCTTACAATGAGCAGTTCTTC. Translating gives CASSGGSPPYNEQFF.

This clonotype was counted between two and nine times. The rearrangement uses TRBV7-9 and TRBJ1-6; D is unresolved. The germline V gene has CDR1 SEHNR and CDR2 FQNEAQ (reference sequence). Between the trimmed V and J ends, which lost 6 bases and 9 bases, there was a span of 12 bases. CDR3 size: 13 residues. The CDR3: CASSLASGSPLHF. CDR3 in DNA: TGTGCCAGCAGTTTGGCCAGTGGTTCACCCCTCCACTTT.

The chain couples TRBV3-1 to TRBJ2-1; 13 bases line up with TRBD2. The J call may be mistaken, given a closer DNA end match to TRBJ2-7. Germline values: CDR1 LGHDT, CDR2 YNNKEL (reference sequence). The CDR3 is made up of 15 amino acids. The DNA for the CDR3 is TGTGCCAGCAGCGAACTAGCGGGGGGGCTCGGTGAGCAGTACTTC. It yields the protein CASSELAGGLGEQYF.

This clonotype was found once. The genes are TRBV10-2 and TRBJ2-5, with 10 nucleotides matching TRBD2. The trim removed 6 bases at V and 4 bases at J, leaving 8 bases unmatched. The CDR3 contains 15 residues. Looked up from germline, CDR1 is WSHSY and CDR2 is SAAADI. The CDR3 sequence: CASRLTSGNLETQYF. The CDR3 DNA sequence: TGCGCCAGCAGACTCACTAGCGGGAACTTAGAGACCCAGTACTTC.

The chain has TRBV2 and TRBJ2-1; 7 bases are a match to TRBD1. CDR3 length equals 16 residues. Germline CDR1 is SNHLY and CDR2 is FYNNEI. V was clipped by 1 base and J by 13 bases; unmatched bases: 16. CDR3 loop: CASSEVGTVIQETQFF. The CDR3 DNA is TGTGCCAGCAGTGAAGTCGGGACAGTCATCCAAGAGACCCAGTTCTTC.

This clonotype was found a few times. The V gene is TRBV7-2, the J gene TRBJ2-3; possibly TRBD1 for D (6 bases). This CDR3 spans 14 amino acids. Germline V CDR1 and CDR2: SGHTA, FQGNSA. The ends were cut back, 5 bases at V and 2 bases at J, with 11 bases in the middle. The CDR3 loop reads CASSQQGPTDTQYF. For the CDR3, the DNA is TGTGCCAGCAGCCAGCAGGGGCCCACAGATACGCAGTATTTT.

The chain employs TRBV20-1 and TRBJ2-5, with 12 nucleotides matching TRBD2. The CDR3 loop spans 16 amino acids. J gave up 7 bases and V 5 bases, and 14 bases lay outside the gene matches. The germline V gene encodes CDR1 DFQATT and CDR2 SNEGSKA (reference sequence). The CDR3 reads CSAPGGLAGTMGTQYF. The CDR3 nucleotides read TGCAGTGCTCCGGGTGGACTAGCGGGGACCATGGGGACCCAGTACTTC.

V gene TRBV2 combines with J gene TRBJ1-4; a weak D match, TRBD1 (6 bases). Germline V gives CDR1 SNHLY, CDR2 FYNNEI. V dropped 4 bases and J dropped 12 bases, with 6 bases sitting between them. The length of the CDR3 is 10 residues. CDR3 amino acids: CASSGTELFF. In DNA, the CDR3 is TGTGCCAGCAGTGGGACAGAACTGTTTTTT. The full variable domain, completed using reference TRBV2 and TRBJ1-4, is EPEVTQTPSHQVTQMGQEVILRCVPISNHLYFYWYRQILGQKVEFLVSFYNNEISEKSEIFDDQFSVERPDGSNFTLKIRSTKLEDSAMYFCASSGTELFFGSGTQLSVL.

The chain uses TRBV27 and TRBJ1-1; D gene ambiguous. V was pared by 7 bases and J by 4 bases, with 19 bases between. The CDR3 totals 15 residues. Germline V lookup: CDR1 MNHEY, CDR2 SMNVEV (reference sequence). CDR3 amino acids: CASIPLQGKGTEAFF. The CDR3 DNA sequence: TGTGCCAGCATTCCGCTTCAAGGGAAAGGCACTGAAGCTTTCTTT.

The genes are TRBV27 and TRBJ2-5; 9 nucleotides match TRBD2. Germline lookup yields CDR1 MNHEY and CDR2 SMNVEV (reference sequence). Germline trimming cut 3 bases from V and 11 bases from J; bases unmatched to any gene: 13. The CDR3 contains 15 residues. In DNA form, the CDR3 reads TGTGCCAGCAGTTTGGCGGGGGGGATGTACAATGAGCAGTACTTC. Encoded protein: CASSLAGGMYNEQYF.

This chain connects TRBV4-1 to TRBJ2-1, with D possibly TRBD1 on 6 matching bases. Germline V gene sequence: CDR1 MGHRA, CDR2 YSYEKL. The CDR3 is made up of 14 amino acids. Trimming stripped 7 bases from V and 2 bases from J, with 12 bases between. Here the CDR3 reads CASNEGGPYNEQFF. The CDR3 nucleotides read TGCGCCAGCAACGAAGGGGGTCCCTACAATGAGCAGTTCTTC.

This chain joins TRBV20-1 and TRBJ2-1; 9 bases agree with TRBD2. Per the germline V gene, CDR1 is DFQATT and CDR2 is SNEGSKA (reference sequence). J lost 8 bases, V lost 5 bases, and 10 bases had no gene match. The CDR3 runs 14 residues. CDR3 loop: CSASAAGGADEQFF. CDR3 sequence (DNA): TGCAGTGCTTCGGCAGCGGGAGGTGCGGATGAGCAGTTCTTC.

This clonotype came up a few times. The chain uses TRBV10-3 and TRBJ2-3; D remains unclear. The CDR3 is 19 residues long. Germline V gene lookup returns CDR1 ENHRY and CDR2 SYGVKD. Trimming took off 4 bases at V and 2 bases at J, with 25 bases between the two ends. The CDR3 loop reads CAISGGKIPTRDLTDTQYF. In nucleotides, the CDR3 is TGTGCCATCAGTGGTGGGAAAATACCGACACGCGACCTCACAGATACGCAGTATTTT.

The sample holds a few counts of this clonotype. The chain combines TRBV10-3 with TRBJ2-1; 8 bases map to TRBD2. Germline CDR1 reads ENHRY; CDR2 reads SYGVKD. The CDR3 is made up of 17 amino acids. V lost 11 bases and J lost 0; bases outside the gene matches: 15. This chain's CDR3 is CAGSGRSGASSYNEQFF. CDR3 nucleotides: TGTGCCGGATCGGGCCGTAGCGGGGCGAGCTCCTACAATGAGCAGTTCTTC.

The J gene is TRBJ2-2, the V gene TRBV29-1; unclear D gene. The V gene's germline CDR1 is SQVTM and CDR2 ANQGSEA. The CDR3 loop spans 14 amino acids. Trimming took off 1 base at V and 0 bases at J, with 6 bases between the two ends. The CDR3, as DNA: TGCAGCGTTGAAGGGGGTTCGAACACCGGGGAGCTGTTTTTT. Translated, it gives CSVEGGSNTGELFF.

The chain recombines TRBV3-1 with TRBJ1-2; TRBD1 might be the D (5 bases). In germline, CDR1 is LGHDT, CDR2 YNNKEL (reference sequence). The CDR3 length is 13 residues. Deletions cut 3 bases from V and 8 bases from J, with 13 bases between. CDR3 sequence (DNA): TGTGCCAGCAGCCAGGGGGGGATCAGGGGCTACACCTTC. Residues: CASSQGGIRGYTF.

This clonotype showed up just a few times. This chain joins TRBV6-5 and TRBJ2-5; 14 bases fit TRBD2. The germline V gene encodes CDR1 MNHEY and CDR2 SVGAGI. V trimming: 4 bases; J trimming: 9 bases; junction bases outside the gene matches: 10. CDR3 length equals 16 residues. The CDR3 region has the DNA TGTGCCAGCAGTTTTTCCGGGACTAGCGGGAGAACGGCCCAGTACTTC. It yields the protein CASSFSGTSGRTAQYF.

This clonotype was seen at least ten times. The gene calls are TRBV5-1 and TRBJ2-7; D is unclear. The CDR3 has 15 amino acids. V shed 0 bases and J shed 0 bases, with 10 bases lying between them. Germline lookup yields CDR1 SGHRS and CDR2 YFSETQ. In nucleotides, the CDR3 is TGCGCCAGCAGCTTGGGGACGGCCAGCTCCTACGAGCAGTACTTC. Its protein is CASSLGTASSYEQYF.

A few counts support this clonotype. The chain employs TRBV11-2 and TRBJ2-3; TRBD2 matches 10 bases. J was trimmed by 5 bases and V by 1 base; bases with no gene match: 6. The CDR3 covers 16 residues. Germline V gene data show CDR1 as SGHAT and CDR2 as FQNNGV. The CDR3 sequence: CASSLVAGGPGDTQYF. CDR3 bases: TGTGCCAGCAGCTTAGTAGCGGGAGGACCTGGAGATACGCAGTATTTT.

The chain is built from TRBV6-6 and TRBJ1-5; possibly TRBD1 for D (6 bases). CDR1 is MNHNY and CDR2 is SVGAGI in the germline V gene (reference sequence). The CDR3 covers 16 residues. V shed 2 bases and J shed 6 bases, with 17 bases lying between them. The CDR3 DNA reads TGTGCCAGCAGTTACCCACCCAGGGGTTGGGTTCAGCCCCAGCATTTT. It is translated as CASSYPPRGWVQPQHF.

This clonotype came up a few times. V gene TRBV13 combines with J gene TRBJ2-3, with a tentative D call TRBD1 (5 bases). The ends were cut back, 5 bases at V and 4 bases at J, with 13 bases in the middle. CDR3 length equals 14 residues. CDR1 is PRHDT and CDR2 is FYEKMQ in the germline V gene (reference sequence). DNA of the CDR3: TGTGCCAGCAGCCAATCTAGGGGCGCAGATACGCAGTATTTT. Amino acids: CASSQSRGADTQYF.

The CDR3 sequence: CASSVLVNEQYF. CDR3 coding DNA: TGTGCCAGCAGTGTTCTCGTCAATGAGCAGTACTTC. V gene TRBV6-1 combines with J gene TRBJ2-5, with D hard to call. Trimming took 4 bases from V and 11 from J, leaving 14 bases between them. Germline CDR1 MNHNS, CDR2 SASEGT. The CDR3 covers 12 residues.

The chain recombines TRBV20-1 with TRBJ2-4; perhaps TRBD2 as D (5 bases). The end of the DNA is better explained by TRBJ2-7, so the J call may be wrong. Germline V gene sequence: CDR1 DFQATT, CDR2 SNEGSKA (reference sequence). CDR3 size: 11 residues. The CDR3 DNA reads TGCAGTGCCGAGGGCCTCTACGAGCAGTACTTC. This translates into CSAEGLYEQYF.